These T cell receptor beta chains were read from a single sample in a study of T cell repertoires in cytomegalovirus infection. TCRdb recomputed calls from the reads with MiXCR, one row per CDR3 protein. The table lists hundreds of thousands of distinct CDR3 sequences, roughly 30% of them singletons, with 15% to 20% in the top ten. Antigen specificity for these receptors is unknown. The sample in question was cultured PBMCs, obtained from culture after CMV antigen stimulation. The receptor source for this set is a human donor in good health (CMV status not recorded). Some clones in this sample may be carry-over from other donors' samples. Both conserved end residues are part of each CDR3. Fields, in order: V gene, D gene, clone size, J gene, CDR3 length, CDR3 protein, CDR3 DNA. The D gene is left open where the match is weak. The size entry is marked missing in some rows and otherwise reads once, few, many or a size class.

V: TRBV7-2
D: TRBD2
size: -
J: TRBJ2-7
length: 13
CDR3: CASSTTAGGEQYF
DNA: TGTGCCAGCAGCACGACGGCGGGGGGCGAGCAGTACTTC

V: TRBV7-4
D: TRBD1
size: -
J: TRBJ1-6
length: 15
CDR3: CASSLSRDRASPLHF
DNA: TGTGCCAGCAGCTTGTCCCGGGACAGGGCCTCACCCCTCCACTTT

V: TRBV7-2
D: TRBD2
size: -
J: TRBJ2-7
length: 14
CDR3: CASSRGLAGSEQYF
DNA: TGTGCCAGCAGCCGAGGACTAGCGGGATCCGAGCAGTACTTC

V: TRBV7-2
D: -
size: many
J: TRBJ2-7
length: 12
CDR3: CASSLDYTLQYF
DNA: TGTGCCAGCAGCTTAGACTATACGTTGCAGTACTTC

V: TRBV7-6
D: TRBD1
size: -
J: TRBJ2-1
length: 16
CDR3: CASSPRDRGPFNEQFF
DNA: TGTGCCAGCAGCCCCAGGGACAGGGGGCCCTTCAATGAGCAGTTCTTC

V: TRBV7-9
D: -
size: -
J: TRBJ1-4
length: 15
CDR3: CASSLADSPGEKLFF
DNA: TGTGCCAGCAGCTTAGCGGACAGTCCGGGTGAAAAACTGTTTTTT

V: TRBV5-4
D: TRBD1
size: -
J: TRBJ2-7
length: 16
CDR3: CASSAITGTGTYEQYF
DNA: TGTGCCAGCAGCGCAATCACCGGGACAGGGACCTACGAGCAGTACTTC

V: TRBV20-1
D: -
size: -
J: TRBJ1-5
length: 12
CDR3: CSAWDNNQPQHF
DNA: TGCAGTGCCTGGGACAACAATCAGCCCCAGCATTTT

V: TRBV7-6
D: TRBD1
size: few
J: TRBJ2-1
length: 17
CDR3: CASSAGGSGGSYNEQFF
DNA: TGTGCCAGCAGCGCAGGGGGCAGCGGAGGCTCCTACAATGAGCAGTTCTTC

V: TRBV10-3
D: -
size: -
J: TRBJ2-6
length: 12
CDR3: CAIRSGANVLTF
DNA: TGTGCCATCCGCAGTGGGGCCAACGTCCTGACTTTC

V: TRBV9
D: TRBD2
size: -
J: TRBJ2-1
length: 17
CDR3: CASSSTSGRIGYNEQFF
DNA: TGTGCCAGCAGCTCGACTAGCGGGAGGATCGGCTACAATGAGCAGTTCTTC

V: TRBV12-3/TRBV12-4
D: -
size: -
J: TRBJ1-6
length: 13
CDR3: CASSFGRNSPLHF
DNA: TGTGCCAGCAGTTTCGGGCGAAATTCACCCCTCCACTTT

V: TRBV6-1
D: -
size: -
J: TRBJ2-6
length: 17
CDR3: CASSYSQSASGANVLTF
DNA: TGTGCCAGCAGTTATTCTCAGAGCGCATCTGGGGCCAACGTCCTGACTTTC

V: TRBV7-2
D: TRBD2
size: many
J: TRBJ2-1
length: 15
CDR3: CASSRSGSRYNEQFF
DNA: TGTGCCAGCAGCCGTAGCGGGAGTCGTTACAATGAGCAGTTCTTC

V: TRBV28
D: -
size: -
J: TRBJ2-7
length: 11
CDR3: CASQTSYEQYF
DNA: TGTGCCAGCCAAACTTCATACGAGCAGTACTTC

V: TRBV28
D: TRBD2
size: -
J: TRBJ2-1
length: 13
CDR3: CASGAGGWNEQFF
DNA: TGTGCCAGCGGGGCGGGGGGCTGGAATGAGCAGTTCTTC

V: TRBV7-2
D: -
size: many
J: TRBJ2-6
length: 15
CDR3: CASSLDLSGANVLTF
DNA: TGTGCCAGCAGCTTAGACCTCTCTGGGGCCAACGTCCTGACTTTC

V: TRBV6-5
D: TRBD1
size: -
J: TRBJ2-4
length: 16
CDR3: CASTREGADGSVIQYF
DNA: TGTGCCAGCACCCGTGAGGGGGCCGATGGAAGTGTCATTCAGTACTTC

V: TRBV13
D: TRBD2
size: -
J: TRBJ2-4
length: 16
CDR3: CASSRAEGLAGNIQYF
DNA: TGTGCCAGCAGCCGAGCGGAGGGACTAGCGGGAAACATTCAGTACTTC

V: TRBV6-1
D: TRBD1
size: few
J: TRBJ1-1
length: 13
CDR3: CATLFQGATEAFF
DNA: TGTGCCACCCTTTTCCAGGGGGCCACTGAAGCTTTCTTT

V: TRBV7-8
D: -
size: -
J: TRBJ2-7
length: 16
CDR3: CASSLDWPGVSYEQYF
DNA: TGTGCCAGCAGCTTAGATTGGCCGGGGGTTTCCTACGAGCAGTACTTC

V: TRBV7-2
D: TRBD1
size: -
J: TRBJ2-1
length: 17
CDR3: CASSPTRGIRSYNEQCF
DNA: TGTGCCAGCAGCCCGACCAGGGGGATCCGATCGTACAATGAGCAGTGCTTC

V: TRBV4-1
D: -
size: -
J: TRBJ2-1
length: 16
CDR3: CASSSRAGRGYNEQFF
DNA: TGCGCCAGCAGCTCGCGGGCAGGGAGAGGGTACAATGAGCAGTTCTTC

V: TRBV5-6
D: -
size: -
J: TRBJ1-2
length: 15
CDR3: CASSLAGAPFYGYTF
DNA: TGTGCCAGCAGCTTGGCCGGGGCGCCTTTTTATGGCTACACCTTC

V: TRBV6-6
D: -
size: few
J: TRBJ2-3
length: 17
CDR3: CASSYSIGRRRDDTQYF
DNA: TGTGCCAGCAGTTACTCGATTGGCCGGCGCCGGGATGATACGCAGTATTTT

V: TRBV2
D: TRBD2
size: -
J: TRBJ2-1
length: 20
CDR3: CASSEPDTFIAGVDYNEQFF
DNA: TGTGCCAGCAGTGAACCCGATACTTTTATAGCGGGAGTGGACTACAATGAGCAGTTCTTC

V: TRBV7-2
D: -
size: -
J: TRBJ2-2
length: 14
CDR3: CASSAGTRTGELFF
DNA: TGTGCCAGCAGCGCCGGGACCCGCACCGGGGAGCTGTTTTTT

V: TRBV12-3/TRBV12-4
D: TRBD1
size: few
J: TRBJ1-1
length: 13
CDR3: CASSPGTGSEAFF
DNA: TGTGCCAGCAGTCCCGGGACAGGGTCTGAAGCTTTCTTT